This TCR beta chain was obtained from a study of radiotherapy plus CTLA-4 blockade in lung cancer. Study at large: Of the patients, about 17% showed objective responses and roughly 30% attained disease control.

The germline V gene has CDR1 MNHNY and CDR2 SVGAGI (reference sequence). V was pared by 6 bases and J by 6 bases, with 4 bases of the junction left unmatched. This CDR3 is built from 12 residues. Focal radiation with ipilimumab CTLA-4 blockade was given to patients with chemo-refractory metastatic non-small-cell lung cancer. Some clones are missing from TCRdb's copy, which holds only in-frame ones; the method was immunoSEQ multiplex PCR. The sample records roughly 59,000 clones, less than 75% being singletons. This clone showed up just a few times. The chain couples TRBV6-6 to TRBJ2-7; TRBD1 matches at 8 bases. This TCR came from a human donor with non-small cell lung cancer whose response to radiotherapy plus ipilimumab could not be evaluated. The source was peripheral blood, collected from a patient treated with radiotherapy plus ipilimumab. CDR3 bases: TGTGCCAGCAGAGAGACAGGGGTCGAGCAGTACTTC. This gives the protein CASRETGVEQYF.